This T cell receptor beta chain was found in a study of Ad26.COV2.S vaccination and SARS-CoV-2 variants. General observations from the study: TCR breadth and depth analyses may have underestimated total T cell responses. Compared with placebo recipients, vaccine recipients had higher spike-specific TCR breadth. In vaccinated individuals, spike-specific CD8+ and CD4+ T cell responses reportedly displayed substantial breadth.

Turning to this clone: Its specificity is not known.

Sequencing used immunoSEQ multiplex PCR; TCRdb keeps in-frame clones, though not all of them. The sample has nearly 95,000 clones, 82% seen once. CDR3 length: 16 amino acids. Germline assignment: CDR1 SGHTA and CDR2 FQGNSA. Trimming took off 2 bases at V and 1 base at J, with 14 bases between the two ends. The V gene is TRBV7-2, the J gene TRBJ2-5; D uncertain. This material consisted of peripheral blood, taken after recovery from COVID-19. The TCR sequence derives from a human donor who had recovered from COVID-19. In DNA, the CDR3 is TGTGCCAGCAGCTTATCGCCCTCGCAAGGCCAAGAGACCCAGTACTTC. This gives the protein CASSLSPSQGQETQYF.